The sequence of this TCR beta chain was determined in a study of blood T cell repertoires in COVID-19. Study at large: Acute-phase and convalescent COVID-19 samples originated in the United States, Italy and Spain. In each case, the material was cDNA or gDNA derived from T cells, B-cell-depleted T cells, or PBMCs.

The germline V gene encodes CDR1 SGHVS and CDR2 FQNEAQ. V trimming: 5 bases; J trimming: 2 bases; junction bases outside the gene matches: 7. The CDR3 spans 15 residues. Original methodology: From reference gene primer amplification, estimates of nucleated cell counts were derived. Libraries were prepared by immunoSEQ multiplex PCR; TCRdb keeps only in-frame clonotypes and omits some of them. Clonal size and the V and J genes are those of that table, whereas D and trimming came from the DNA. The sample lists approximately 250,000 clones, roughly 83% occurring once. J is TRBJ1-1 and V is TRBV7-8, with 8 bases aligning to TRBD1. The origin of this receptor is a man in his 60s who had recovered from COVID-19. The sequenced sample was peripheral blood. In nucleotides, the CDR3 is TGTGCCAGCAGCACCCAACAGGGGGGAAACACTGAAGCTTTCTTT. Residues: CASSTQQGGNTEAFF.